One and the same sample provided the 26 T cell receptor beta chains below, sequenced in a study of early T cells in non-severe SARS-CoV-2 infection. TCRdb redid the calling of the 5' RACE reads with MiXCR, one entry per CDR3 protein. This table has 25,000 to 35,000 distinct CDR3 sequences, roughly 3.9% appearing once. The source material was whole blood. All receptors come from an adult who was a healthcare worker with PCR-confirmed SARS-CoV-2 infection or an uninfected control (not recorded which).

This clonotype was recorded at least ten times. The chain uses TRBV24-1 and TRBJ2-3, with D tentatively TRBD2 (5 bases). V shed 4 bases and J shed 1 base, with 5 bases lying between them. The CDR3 is 13 amino acids. Germline lookup yields CDR1 KGHDR and CDR2 SFDVKD. CDR3 loop: CATSDGGTDTQYF. CDR3 nucleotides: TGTGCCACCAGTGACGGGGGCACAGATACGCAGTATTTT.

This clonotype has at least ten counts. The chain links TRBV6-2 or TRBV6-3 to TRBJ2-1; no reliable D call. Germline-derived CDR1 and CDR2 are MNHEY and SVGEGT. The ends were cut back, 2 bases at V and 15 bases at J, with 14 bases in the middle. The length of the CDR3 is 12 residues. The CDR3 sequence is CASSYDDFLSFF. DNA for the CDR3: TGTGCCAGCAGTTACGACGACTTTCTGTCGTTCTTC.

This clonotype was seen many times. The chain recombines TRBV19 with TRBJ2-5, with no clear D. The CDR3 has 11 amino acids. The germline V gene encodes CDR1 LNHDA and CDR2 SQIVND (reference sequence). V lost 4 bases, J lost 5 bases, and 5 bases lay in between. This chain's CDR3 is CASSTPETQYF. For the CDR3, the DNA is TGTGCCAGTAGTACCCCTGAGACCCAGTACTTC.

This clonotype came up many times. The V gene is TRBV3-1, the J gene TRBJ1-6; unclear D gene. V was pared by 1 base and J by 9 bases, with 10 bases between. The CDR3 totals 14 residues. Looked up from germline, CDR1 is LGHDT and CDR2 is YNNKEL (reference sequence). DNA for the CDR3: TGTGCCAGCAGCCAAGGTCGGGAGACTTCACCCCTCCACTTT. Translation: CASSQGRETSPLHF. The entire variable domain, with the rest obtained from reference TRBV3-1 and TRBJ1-6, is as follows: DTAVSQTPKYLVTQMGNDKSIKCEQNLGHDTMYWYKQDSKKFLKIMFSYNNKELIINETVPNRFSPKSPDKAHLNLHINSLELGDSAVYFCASSQGRETSPLHFGNGTRLTVT.

In this sample, this clonotype turned up many times. The chain couples TRBV7-2 to TRBJ2-3; the D is unclear. This CDR3 has 14 amino acids. V dropped 8 bases and J dropped 1 base, with 13 bases sitting between them. In germline, CDR1 is SGHTA, CDR2 FQGNSA. This CDR3 is CASPNPPGTDTQYF. CDR3 coding DNA: TGTGCCAGCCCGAACCCCCCTGGCACAGATACGCAGTATTTT.

This clonotype was seen at least ten times. The gene calls are TRBV20-1 and TRBJ1-2, with D maybe TRBD1 (5 bases). The germline V and J ends were trimmed by 5 bases and 5 bases, with 12 bases remaining between them. The length of the CDR3 is 12 residues. Germline CDR1 DFQATT, CDR2 SNEGSKA (reference sequence). Here the CDR3 reads CSADRRQYGYTF. The CDR3 coding sequence is TGCAGTGCTGATAGGAGACAGTATGGCTACACCTTC.

This clonotype was counted many times. V usage is TRBV7-6 and J usage is TRBJ1-5, with 8 nucleotides matching TRBD1. Germline assignment: CDR1 SGHVS and CDR2 FNYEAQ. The V gene end was trimmed by 6 bases and the J gene end by 3 bases; junction bases not matched to a gene: 7. This CDR3 has 15 amino acids. The CDR3 region is CASSNGQGTNQPQHF. DNA for the CDR3: TGTGCCAGCAGTAACGGACAGGGTACCAATCAGCCCCAGCATTTT.

Only a few counts were recorded for this clonotype. V gene TRBV2 combines with J gene TRBJ2-2, with 7 bases identical to TRBD2. The CDR3 loop spans 15 amino acids. V gave up 4 bases and J gave up 4 bases; unmatched junction bases: 6. The germline V gene has CDR1 SNHLY and CDR2 FYNNEI. CDR3 sequence reads: CASSVGGISTGELFF. The CDR3 nucleotides are TGTGCCAGCAGTGTGGGGGGGATCTCCACCGGGGAGCTGTTTTTT.

This clonotype was seen at least ten times. This chain uses TRBV28 with TRBJ2-2; possibly TRBD1 for D (6 bases). The CDR3 has 16 amino acids. V gave up 1 base and J gave up 1 base, with 10 bases separating them. In germline, CDR1 is MDHEN, CDR2 SYDVKM. CDR3 region: CASSLYRQENTGELFF. The CDR3 region has the DNA TGTGCCAGCAGTTTATACAGACAGGAGAACACCGGGGAGCTGTTTTTT.

A few counts support this clonotype. The chain carries TRBV19 and TRBJ1-2; D gene ambiguous. The ends were cut back, 3 bases at V and 4 bases at J, with 12 bases in the middle. Germline V gene lookup returns CDR1 LNHDA and CDR2 SQIVND (reference sequence). The CDR3 totals 14 residues. CDR3 coding DNA: TGTGCCAGTAGTATCGGGCAACTAGCCTATGGCTACACCTTC. It translates to CASSIGQLAYGYTF.

The J gene is TRBJ2-3, the V gene TRBV4-1; TRBD2 matches at 9 bases. Germline CDR1 reads MGHRA; CDR2 reads YSYEKL. The V segment lost 2 bases and the J segment 7 bases; nucleotides outside the gene matches: 13. This CDR3 is 17 amino acids long. DNA for the CDR3: TGCGCCAGCAGCCAACCCACGGCGGGAGGGTTTAGAAATACGCAGTATTTT. Translation: CASSQPTAGGFRNTQYF.

The chain combines TRBV15 with TRBJ2-7; D gene uncertain. This CDR3 has 12 residues. V lost 5 bases and J lost 4, with 9 bases in between. Germline values: CDR1 LNHNV, CDR2 YYDKDF (reference sequence). Here the CDR3 DNA reads TGTGCCACCAGCCCTCCCGGGTACGAGCAGTACTTC. Protein sequence: CATSPPGYEQYF. Full variable domain (rest looked up from reference TRBV15 and TRBJ2-7): DAMVIQNPRYQVTQFGKPVTLSCSQTLNHNVMYWYQQKSSQAPKLLFHYYDKDFNNEADTPDNFQSRRPNTSFCFLDIRSPGLGDTAMYLCATSPPGYEQYFGPGTRLTVT.

There are a few counts of this clonotype. The J gene is TRBJ2-3, the V gene TRBV30, with D tentatively TRBD1 or TRBD2 (5 bases each). CDR1 GTSNPN and CDR2 SVGIG come from the germline V gene (reference sequence). Trimming took off 4 bases at V and 6 bases at J, with 14 bases between the two ends. This CDR3 comprises 13 residues. The CDR3 coding sequence is TGTGCCTGGACAGGGAGCCAGCACGATACGCAGTATTTT. This translates into CAWTGSQHDTQYF.

This clonotype was detected only once. The chain combines TRBV29-1 with TRBJ1-1; D might be TRBD1 (6 bases). The ends were cut back, 7 bases at V and 0 bases at J, with 9 bases in the middle. This CDR3 comprises 12 residues. The germline CDR1 and CDR2 sequences are SQVTM and ANQGSEA. The CDR3 protein is CSADRLNTEAFF. DNA of the CDR3: TGCAGCGCGGACAGACTGAACACTGAAGCTTTCTTT.

The rearrangement uses TRBV5-1 and TRBJ2-1, with 10 bases that match TRBD1. The CDR3 totals 15 residues. Trimming cost V 2 bases and J 6 bases; bases outside gene matches: 5. Germline V gene sequence: CDR1 SGHRS, CDR2 YFSETQ. Here the CDR3 DNA reads TGCGCCAGCAGCTTACGGACAGGGGGGTCCAATGAGCAGTTCTTC. Protein sequence: CASSLRTGGSNEQFF. The full variable domain, rest sourced from reference TRBV5-1 and TRBJ2-1, is KAGVTQTPRYLIKTRGQQVTLSCSPISGHRSVSWYQQTPGQGLQFLFEYFSETQRNKGNFPGRFSGRQFSNSRSEMNVSTLELGDSALYLCASSLRTGGSNEQFFGPGTRLTVL.

This clonotype was seen at least ten times. The chain recombines TRBV6-1 with TRBJ2-2, with 11 bases lining up with TRBD1. The V segment lost 5 bases and the J segment 2 bases; nucleotides outside the gene matches: 1. CDR1 and CDR2 (germline): MNHNS, SASEGT. There are 15 residues in the CDR3. CDR3 loop: CASSWTGGNTGELFF. The DNA of the CDR3 is TGTGCCAGCAGTTGGACAGGGGGCAACACCGGGGAGCTGTTTTTT.

This clonotype was seen many times. The V gene is TRBV20-1, the J gene TRBJ1-5; perhaps TRBD1 as D (5 bases). This CDR3 comprises 13 residues. Deletions cut 6 bases from V and 5 bases from J, with 14 bases between. Germline assignment: CDR1 DFQATT and CDR2 SNEGSKA (reference sequence). The CDR3 DNA sequence: TGCAGTGCAGAAGCGCAGGGCGATCAGCCCCAGCATTTT. Its translation: CSAEAQGDQPQHF.

This clonotype has ten or more counts. This CDR3 reads CASKVGQGNYNEQFF. For the CDR3, the DNA is TGTGCCAGCAAGGTGGGGCAGGGGAACTACAATGAGCAGTTCTTC. V gene TRBV2 combines with J gene TRBJ2-1; D perhaps matches TRBD1 (6 bases). Trimming cost V 7 bases and J 3 bases, with 16 bases left between them. The CDR3 has 15 residues. CDR1 and CDR2 from the germline V gene are SNHLY and FYNNEI.

This clonotype was counted ten times or more. The chain links TRBV7-2 to TRBJ1-6, with D hard to call. Germline-derived CDR1 and CDR2 are SGHTA and FQGNSA. The CDR3 consists of 13 residues. Trimming took 0 bases from V and 10 from J, leaving 7 bases between them. The CDR3 DNA follows: TGTGCCAGCAGCTTAGCCGGGAAATCACCCCTCCACTTT. It encodes CASSLAGKSPLHF.

V usage is TRBV19 and J usage is TRBJ1-1; 9 positions agree with TRBD1. The germline CDR1 and CDR2 sequences are LNHDA and SQIVND (reference sequence). The CDR3 totals 14 residues. Germline trimming cut 10 bases from V and 1 base from J; bases unmatched to any gene: 7. The CDR3 DNA follows: TGTGCCACTCGTGGGACAGGGAGGAACACTGAAGCTTTCTTT. Translated: CATRGTGRNTEAFF.

This clonotype was detected many times. CDR3: CASSFASGRVDTQYF. DNA of the CDR3: TGTGCCAGCAGCTTCGCTAGCGGGAGAGTCGATACGCAGTATTTT. This chain joins TRBV5-5 and TRBJ2-3; TRBD2 agrees at 10 bases. The CDR3 consists of 15 residues. Trimming took 2 bases from V and 6 from J; bases not matched to a gene: 6. Germline CDR1 SGHKS, CDR2 YYEKEE (reference sequence).

This clonotype was picked up many times. The chain employs TRBV21-1 and TRBJ2-2; TRBD1, the table's D call, was not compared with the DNA. TRBV21-1 constitutes a pseudogene. This CDR3 is 16 amino acids long. CDR3 amino acids: CASSKEGRANTGELFF. The CDR3 nucleotides read TGTGCCAGCAGCAAAGAGGGACGCGCGAACACCGGGGAGCTGTTTTTT.

This clonotype appeared many times. V gene TRBV11-3 combines with J gene TRBJ2-1; 13 bases match TRBD2. Losses at the gene ends were 10 bases for V and 0 bases for J; bases not matched to a gene: 6. Per germline, CDR1 SGHNT and CDR2 YENEEA. This CDR3 has 16 amino acids. The CDR3 DNA follows: TGTGCCATCACCGGACTAGCGGGGGCCTCCTACAATGAGCAGTTCTTC. This translates into CAITGLAGASYNEQFF.

The sample holds many counts of this clonotype. J is TRBJ2-3 and V is TRBV12-3 or TRBV12-4, with 7 bases matching TRBD2. The V segment lost 3 bases and the J segment 3 bases; nucleotides outside the gene matches: 3. The CDR3 sequence is 14 residues long. The CDR3 DNA is TGTGCCAGCAGTTTCAGCGGGACGACAGATACGCAGTATTTT. Encoded protein: CASSFSGTTDTQYF.

The chain joins TRBV5-5 to TRBJ2-3; D not certain. The V end lost 1 base, the J end lost 4 bases, and 13 bases lay between the germline ends. CDR3 length: 15 amino acids. The germline V gene has CDR1 SGHKS and CDR2 YYEKEE (reference sequence). CDR3 in amino acids: CASSLLPSPADTQYF. CDR3 sequence (DNA): TGTGCCAGCAGCTTGCTGCCTTCTCCAGCAGATACGCAGTATTTT.

At least ten counts were recorded for this clonotype. V is TRBV7-2 and J is TRBJ1-1; 10 bases match TRBD1. V trimming: 4 bases; J trimming: 9 bases; junction bases outside the gene matches: 2. The CDR3 extends over 12 amino acids. Germline CDR1 and CDR2: SGHTA and FQGNSA. The CDR3 DNA sequence: TGTGCCAGCAGCTGGGACAGGGGTAAAGCTTTCTTT. Its protein product is CASSWDRGKAFF.